Included here is one T cell receptor beta chain sequence, with context. Its antigen remains unidentified. Assay used: immunoSEQ multiplex PCR; TCRdb lists only in-frame clones, some missing. Here the sample spans 150,000 or so clones, 90% being singletons. Per the germline V gene, CDR1 is SGHTA and CDR2 is FQGNSA. The V segment lost 1 base and the J segment 1 base; nucleotides outside the gene matches: 3. This CDR3 comprises 16 residues. These data belong to a study of T cell responses to AZD1222 COVID-19 vaccine. Study-wide results and limits: Most donors were white British, females outnumbered males, and clonal diversity was possibly underestimated.

The sample here was peripheral blood, taken 28 days after the second AZD1222 dose. The sequence derives from an adult who received the AZD1222 COVID-19 vaccine. The gene calls are TRBV7-2 and TRBJ1-4, with 7 positions matching TRBD1. This CDR3 reads CASSLERGLTNEKLFF. The CDR3 nucleotides are TGTGCCAGCAGCTTAGAAAGGGGGCTAACTAATGAAAAACTGTTTTTT.